This T cell receptor (beta chain) was profiled in a study of T-cell reconstitution after alpha-beta-depleted transplantation in children. Findings of the study overall: T-cell counts and diversity at one year post-transplant came mainly from newly produced T cells. For some patients, TCRbeta diversity was high at day 60 because of recipient T cells and thymic progenitors that survived. Where alpha-beta T cells came from about two months after transplant was reportedly several hundred expanded graft clones.

Unique molecular identifiers were incorporated during preparation of the TCRbeta library. TCRdb processed the PCR reads anew with MiXCR; each CDR3 protein has one entry. The sample shows about 160,000 distinct CDR3 sequences, 11% of them seen only once. Germline CDR1 is SGHKS and CDR2 is YYEKEE (reference sequence). The CDR3 has 15 amino acids. The trim removed 4 bases at V and 6 bases at J, leaving 11 bases unmatched. This clonotype was detected ten times or more. Its antigen is unidentified. Sequenced material: PBMCs, taken before TCRalphabeta/CD19-depleted stem cell transplant. The sequence derives from a boy younger than 10 with acute myeloid leukemia, due to receive a stem cell transplant. V gene TRBV5-5 combines with J gene TRBJ2-7, with TRBD1 matching over 9 bases. CDR3 protein: CASSPDRTTGGEQYV. CDR3 in DNA: TGTGCCAGCAGCCCCGACCGTACGACAGGGGGCGAGCAGTACGTC.